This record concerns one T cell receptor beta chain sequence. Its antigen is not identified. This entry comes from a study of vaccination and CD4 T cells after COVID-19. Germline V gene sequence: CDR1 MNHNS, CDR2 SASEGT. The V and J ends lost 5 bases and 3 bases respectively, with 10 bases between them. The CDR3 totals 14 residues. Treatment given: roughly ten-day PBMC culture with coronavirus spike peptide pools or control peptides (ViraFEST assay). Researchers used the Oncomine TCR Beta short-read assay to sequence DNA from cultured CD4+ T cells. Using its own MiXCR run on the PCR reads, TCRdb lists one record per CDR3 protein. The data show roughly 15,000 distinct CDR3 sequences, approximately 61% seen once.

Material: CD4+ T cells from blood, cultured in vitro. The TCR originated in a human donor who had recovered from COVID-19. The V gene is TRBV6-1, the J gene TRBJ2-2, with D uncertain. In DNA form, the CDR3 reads TGTGCCAGCAGTCCTAGGGTAGACACCGGGGAGCTGTTTTTT. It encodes CASSPRVDTGELFF.